These 30 T cell receptor beta chains were sequenced from one sample in a study of identical twins. Via MiXCR, TCRdb re-called the 5' RACE reads, giving one row per CDR3 protein. The sample yields 700,000 or so distinct CDR3 sequences, approximately 9% seen once. This sample was also put to use in a study of yellow fever vaccine responses in identical twins.

Sequencing was performed on PBMCs. These receptors were obtained from a young woman in good health.

V is TRBV4-2 and J is TRBJ2-1; D possibly corresponds to TRBD2 (6 bases). CDR3 length: 15 residues. The V end was cut by 0 bases, the J end by 6 bases, with 12 bases between. Germline CDR1 reads LGHNA; CDR2 reads YNFKEQ. Here the CDR3 reads CASSQDPGVGNEQFF. The CDR3, as DNA: TGTGCCAGCAGCCAAGACCCGGGAGTAGGCAATGAGCAGTTCTTC.

The genes are TRBV10-3 and TRBJ2-1; either TRBD1 or TRBD2 may fit D (5 bases each). Germline V gene data show CDR1 as ENHRY and CDR2 as SYGVKD. There are 14 residues in the CDR3. Deletions cut 5 bases from V and 3 bases from J, with 11 bases between. The CDR3 DNA sequence: TGTGCCATCAGTAGTCGGGACGACTACAATGAGCAGTTCTTC. Translated, it gives CAISSRDDYNEQFF.

This clonotype was seen a few times. The chain uses TRBV4-2 and TRBJ1-2, with 7 bases that match TRBD1. The CDR3 runs 14 residues. Germline CDR1 and CDR2: LGHNA and YNFKEQ. The J segment lost 5 bases and the V segment lost 4 bases, leaving 7 bases of the junction unmatched. CDR3 sequence: CASSRGGTEYGYTF. The CDR3 coding sequence is TGTGCCAGCAGCCGAGGTGGGACAGAATATGGCTACACCTTC.

This clonotype was counted between two and nine times. V usage is TRBV7-8 and J usage is TRBJ2-1; 8 bases agree with TRBD2. The CDR3 totals 17 residues. V lost 5 bases and J lost 9; bases outside the gene matches: 18. The V gene's germline CDR1 is SGHVS and CDR2 FQNEAQ. CDR3 residues: CASSAKLAETVSGEQFF. The CDR3, as DNA: TGTGCCAGCAGCGCTAAACTAGCGGAGACTGTAAGCGGTGAGCAGTTCTTC.

Ten or more counts support this clonotype. The genes are TRBV7-9 and TRBJ2-3, with a possible D match to TRBD2 (6 bases). The germline V gene has CDR1 SEHNR and CDR2 FQNEAQ (reference sequence). CDR3 length: 16 amino acids. The germline V and J ends were trimmed by 3 bases and 0 bases, with 13 bases remaining between them. The CDR3 DNA is TGTGCCAGCAGCTTGGCTGGTAGCGGAAGCACAGATACGCAGTATTTT. It specifies CASSLAGSGSTDTQYF.

This clonotype turned up a few times. J is TRBJ2-1 and V is TRBV6-5, with 9 bases matching TRBD2. CDR1 and CDR2 (germline): MNHEY, SVGAGI. V lost 0 bases to trimming and J lost 8 bases; unmatched junction nucleotides: 5. This CDR3 comprises 15 residues. The CDR3 sequence: CASSYSSGSVDEQFF. The CDR3 region has the DNA TGTGCCAGCAGTTACTCTAGCGGGAGTGTGGATGAGCAGTTCTTC.

This clonotype was seen a few times. The chain links TRBV6-2 or TRBV6-3 to TRBJ2-1; TRBD2 agrees at 10 bases. V was pared by 0 bases and J by 8 bases, with 10 bases of the junction left unmatched. CDR1 and CDR2 (germline): MNHEY, SVGEGT. The CDR3 totals 17 residues. CDR3 DNA sequence: TGTGCCAGCAGTTACTCGCTTGCTAGCGGGAGAGTCGATGAGCAGTTCTTC. Protein product: CASSYSLASGRVDEQFF.

This clonotype has at least ten counts. The chain joins TRBV20-1 to TRBJ2-1, with D possibly called TRBD1 or TRBD2 (5 bases each). CDR1 and CDR2 (germline): DFQATT, SNEGSKA (reference sequence). CDR3 length equals 13 residues. V shed 0 bases and J shed 13 bases, with 16 bases lying between them. CDR3 DNA: TGCAGTGCTAGAGATTCTTATTGGGACGGACAGTTCTTC. Translated: CSARDSYWDGQFF.

J is TRBJ2-1 and V is TRBV20-1; a weak D match, TRBD2 (7 bases). V was pared by 8 bases and J by 4 bases, with 21 bases between. CDR1 and CDR2 from the germline V gene are DFQATT and SNEGSKA (reference sequence). The CDR3 length is 15 residues. The CDR3 nucleotides are TGCAGTCATATGGTGGAGGGGGGGGTTTACAATGAGCAGTTCTTC. Its protein is CSHMVEGGVYNEQFF.

This clonotype was seen ten or more times. The CDR3 protein is CASSLVLTGNTEAFF. DNA for the CDR3: TGCGCCAGCAGCTTGGTGCTGACAGGGAATACTGAAGCTTTCTTT. The chain has TRBV5-1 and TRBJ1-1; 7 bases agree with TRBD1. There are 15 residues in the CDR3. J gave up 5 bases and V 0 bases, and 7 bases lay outside the gene matches. The germline V gene has CDR1 SGHRS and CDR2 YFSETQ.

The V call is TRBV28, the J call TRBJ1-5, with D maybe TRBD1 (6 bases). V was clipped by 3 bases and J by 0 bases, with 15 bases between them. The CDR3 is 17 residues long. CDR1 MDHEN and CDR2 SYDVKM come from the germline V gene. CDR3 loop: CASSFGTRGNSNQPQHF. DNA for the CDR3: TGTGCCAGCAGTTTTGGGACAAGGGGAAATAGCAATCAGCCCCAGCATTTT.

V usage is TRBV7-6 and J usage is TRBJ2-7; TRBD2 matches 14 bases. Germline V lookup: CDR1 SGHVS, CDR2 FNYEAQ. The V segment lost 5 bases and the J segment 6 bases; nucleotides outside the gene matches: 6. The CDR3 contains 15 residues. The chain's CDR3 is CASSPSGTSGGEQYF. The CDR3 nucleotides read TGTGCCAGCAGCCCGTCTGGGACTAGCGGGGGCGAGCAGTACTTC.

This chain joins TRBV20-1 and TRBJ2-5, with D uncertain. The CDR3 length is 13 residues. Between the trimmed V and J ends, which lost 5 bases and 5 bases, there was a span of 15 bases. Germline-derived CDR1 and CDR2 are DFQATT and SNEGSKA (reference sequence). Here the CDR3 reads CSALVVDGETQYF. Here the CDR3 DNA reads TGCAGTGCTTTGGTGGTGGATGGCGAGACCCAGTACTTC.

V is TRBV6-1 and J is TRBJ2-4; 12 positions agree with TRBD2. CDR1 is MNHNS, CDR2 SASEGT, per germline. This CDR3 is built from 16 residues. V trimming: 6 bases; J trimming: 5 bases; junction bases outside the gene matches: 8. The CDR3 is CASSMTSGRFQNIQYF. The CDR3 region has the DNA TGTGCCAGCAGCATGACTAGCGGGAGATTTCAAAACATTCAGTACTTC.

This clonotype was detected only a few times. The rearrangement links TRBV24-1 to TRBJ2-7; no clear D gene. This CDR3 has 12 residues. Germline lookup yields CDR1 KGHDR and CDR2 SFDVKD. Trimming cost V 5 bases and J 6 bases, with 10 bases left between them. The CDR3 DNA reads TGTGCCACCAGTGGACCACCCAGCGAGCAGTACTTC. Its translation is CATSGPPSEQYF.

This clonotype was picked up a small number of times. V and J are TRBV28 and TRBJ2-7; 8 bases map to TRBD1. CDR3 length: 17 residues. Germline CDR1 MDHEN, CDR2 SYDVKM. Trimming removed 5 bases from V and 4 bases from J; junction bases left unmatched: 16. The CDR3 spells CASSPPPWDRRKYEQYF. The CDR3 nucleotides are TGTGCCAGCAGTCCACCTCCTTGGGACAGGCGCAAATACGAGCAGTACTTC.

The chain joins TRBV10-3 to TRBJ2-5; 9 bases match TRBD1. The CDR3 has 13 amino acids. Germline CDR1 and CDR2: ENHRY and SYGVKD. The J segment lost 4 bases and the V segment lost 6 bases, leaving 3 bases of the junction unmatched. This CDR3 reads CAISQDRGETQYF. CDR3 DNA sequence: TGTGCCATCAGCCAGGACAGGGGAGAGACCCAGTACTTC.

This clonotype was counted only a few times. The chain has TRBV9 and TRBJ2-2; D gene unclear. This CDR3 has 14 amino acids. CDR1 is SGDLS and CDR2 is YYNGEE in the germline V gene. Trimming cost V 3 bases and J 6 bases, with 12 bases left between them. CDR3: CASSAYLGSGELFF. The CDR3, as DNA: TGTGCCAGCAGCGCATACCTCGGGTCCGGGGAGCTGTTTTTT.

This clonotype was counted many times. The V and J genes are TRBV5-1 and TRBJ2-1, with a weak D call TRBD1 (7 bases). Trimming took 6 bases from V and 7 from J, leaving 17 bases between them. The CDR3 loop spans 14 amino acids. CDR1 is SGHRS, CDR2 YFSETQ, per germline. DNA for the CDR3: TGCGCCAGCATCCAGGGGGGCCTCTCAAATGAGCAGTTCTTC. This gives the protein CASIQGGLSNEQFF.

In its sample, this clonotype was seen many times. The chain links TRBV12-3 or TRBV12-4 to TRBJ2-2; tentative D call: TRBD2 (6 bases). This CDR3 has 15 amino acids. V was trimmed by 6 bases and J by 6 bases, leaving 17 bases between them. The CDR3 DNA reads as TGTGCCAGCAGCCCCCTGGTGGGGGGTGCCGGGGAGCTGTTTTTT. Translating gives CASSPLVGGAGELFF.

Ten or more counts support this clonotype. The CDR3 DNA follows: TGCAGTGCTAGAGATGTTGCGGGCTTGAACACCGGGGAGCTGTTTTTT. This gives the protein CSARDVAGLNTGELFF. J is TRBJ2-2 and V is TRBV20-1; possible D gene TRBD2, 5 bases. The V end was cut by 0 bases, the J end by 1 base, with 12 bases between. CDR1 and CDR2 (germline): DFQATT, SNEGSKA (reference sequence). This CDR3 is built from 16 residues.

This chain connects TRBV20-1 to TRBJ1-5; D is ambiguous. V was pared by 3 bases and J by 1 base, with 7 bases between. The CDR3 consists of 13 residues. Germline CDR1 and CDR2: DFQATT and SNEGSKA (reference sequence). The CDR3 region is CSASRPSNQPQHF. DNA of the CDR3: TGCAGTGCTAGCCGGCCCAGCAATCAGCCCCAGCATTTT.

In this sample, this clonotype turned up many times. The chain links TRBV5-1 to TRBJ1-2; tentative D call: TRBD1 (6 bases). The CDR3 has 14 residues. Between the trimmed V and J ends, which lost 0 bases and 8 bases, there was a span of 14 bases. The germline V gene encodes CDR1 SGHRS and CDR2 YFSETQ. The CDR3 loop reads CASSLVGGASGYTF. The CDR3 region has the DNA TGCGCCAGCAGCTTGGTTGGGGGGGCGAGCGGCTACACCTTC.

This clonotype came up once. It may be a read error: a sequence one base away is much more abundant. The genes are TRBV2 and TRBJ2-1; the match to TRBD1 covers 7 bases. The CDR3 length is 13 residues. Germline-derived CDR1 and CDR2 are SNHLY and FYNNEI. With 6 bases clipped from V and 7 bases from J, the junction kept 6 bases outside the gene matches. This CDR3 reads CASSARGQNEQFF. The CDR3 nucleotides read TGTGCCAGCAGCGCACGGGGACAGAATGAGCAGTTCTTC. Complete variable domain (other parts from reference TRBV2 and TRBJ2-1): EPEVTQTPSHQVTQMGQEVILRCVPISNHLYFYWYRQILGQKVEFLVSFYNNEISEKSEIFDDQFSVERPDGSNFTLKIRSTKLEDSAMYFCASSARGQNEQFFGPGTRLTVL.

CDR3 nucleotides: TGTGCCAGCAGCCTCGCCCTGACTAGCGGGAGTGGCGAGCAGTACTTC. Translation: CASSLALTSGSGEQYF. J is TRBJ2-7 and V is TRBV7-9; 12 bases align to TRBD2. The CDR3 has 16 amino acids. The trim removed 5 bases at V and 6 bases at J, leaving 11 bases unmatched. CDR1 is SEHNR and CDR2 is FQNEAQ in the germline V gene (reference sequence).

This clonotype was seen more than once but under ten times. The chain employs TRBV7-8 and TRBJ2-2, with 12 bases that match TRBD2. Trimming took 5 bases from V and 7 from J; bases not matched to a gene: 8. The CDR3 runs 16 residues. The V gene's germline CDR1 is SGHVS and CDR2 FQNEAQ. The CDR3 DNA is TGTGCCAGCAGCCCGACTAGCGGGGGACGGGTCGGGGAGCTGTTTTTT. This codes for CASSPTSGGRVGELFF.

V and J are TRBV5-1 and TRBJ2-5, with D tentatively TRBD2 (7 bases). Trimming pared 0 bases from V and 1 base from J, leaving 10 bases between. In germline, CDR1 is SGHRS, CDR2 YFSETQ. The CDR3 is 15 residues long. The CDR3 loop is CASSLAAGAQETQYF. The CDR3 DNA sequence: TGCGCCAGCAGCTTGGCCGCGGGGGCCCAAGAGACCCAGTACTTC.

This clonotype showed up many times. The limits of the CDR3 on the DNA are not certain, so only TCRdb's listed CDR3 is given. Here the CDR3 reads CASFFGQGKETQYF. The chain combines TRBV5-1 with TRBJ2-5; the tabulated D call, TRBD1, remains unverified against the DNA. CDR1 SGHRS and CDR2 YFSETQ come from the germline V gene. 14 amino acids form the CDR3, both terminal residues included.

This clonotype came up many times. The chain carries TRBV20-1 and TRBJ2-5; weak D call: TRBD2 (5 bases). The germline CDR1 and CDR2 sequences are DFQATT and SNEGSKA (reference sequence). The CDR3 totals 12 residues. The V end was cut by 3 bases, the J end by 2 bases, with 7 bases between. CDR3 in DNA: TGCAGTGCTAGCACTAGGCAAGAGACCCAGTACTTC. Its translation: CSASTRQETQYF.

The V call is TRBV5-1, the J call TRBJ1-1; 7 bases are shared with TRBD1. The CDR3 is 15 residues long. Germline CDR1 is SGHRS and CDR2 is YFSETQ. V shed 4 bases and J 0 bases; nucleotides not matched to a gene: 6. As DNA, the CDR3 is TGCGCCAGCAGCACATACAGGGGAATGAACACTGAAGCTTTCTTT. This sequence encodes CASSTYRGMNTEAFF.